This TCR beta chain comes out of a study of cytomegalovirus exposure and HLA in healthy donors. General study results and limits: Previously analyzed data showed that most TCR beta V segments were productive at a frequency of about 87% or about 30%.

Use of 60 Vbeta and 13 Jbeta primers characterized the PCR. Measured with immunoSEQ multiplex PCR; TCRdb has only the in-frame clones, and not every one. The data hold about 160,000 clones, with approximately 80% observed a single time. As for this clone: The antigen is not known.

Sequencing used PBMCs. The TCR sequence derives from a woman in her thirties in good health and CMV-seropositive.

The CDR3 reads CSALTPRGQYF. In nucleotides, the CDR3 is TGCAGTGCCCTGACTCCCCGAGGGCAGTACTTC. The chain combines TRBV20-1 with TRBJ2-7; D remains unclear. Trimming took off 6 bases at V and 9 bases at J, with 15 bases between the two ends. The CDR3 is made up of 11 amino acids. The germline V gene encodes CDR1 DFQATT and CDR2 SNEGSKA (reference sequence).